This entry describes one T cell receptor (beta chain). Assay: immunoSEQ multiplex PCR; the TCRdb copy retains only in-frame clones and omits some. The table includes roughly 4,800 clones, roughly 85% detected once. This sample was included in a study of T cells in lung cancer brain metastases. The CDR3 has 14 residues. CDR1 and CDR2 (germline): SGHRS, YFSETQ. Trimming shortened V by 8 bases and J by 4 bases, and 18 bases separated the two germline ends. Either synchronous oligometastatic disease or delayed solitary brain metastasis recurrence led to resection. The sequenced material came from tumor tissue from the primary lung tumor. This receptor was obtained from a man aged 50 to 59 with non-small cell lung cancer. The chain combines TRBV5-1 with TRBJ1-1; no firm D call. The CDR3: CASTGTLVSTEAFF. CDR3 nucleotide sequence: TGCGCCAGTACGGGAACCCTGGTTAGCACTGAAGCTTTCTTT.